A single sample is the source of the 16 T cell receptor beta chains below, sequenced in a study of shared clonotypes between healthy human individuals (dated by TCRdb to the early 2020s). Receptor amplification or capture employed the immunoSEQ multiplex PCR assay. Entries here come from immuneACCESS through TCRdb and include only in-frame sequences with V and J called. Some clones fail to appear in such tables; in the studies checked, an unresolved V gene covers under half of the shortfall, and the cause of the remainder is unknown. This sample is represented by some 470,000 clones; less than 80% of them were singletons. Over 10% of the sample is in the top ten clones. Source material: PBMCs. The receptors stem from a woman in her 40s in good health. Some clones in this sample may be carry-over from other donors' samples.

CDR3 nucleotides: TGTGCCAGCAGCCTCAATTTGGGCTCCTACAATGAGCAGTTCTTC. Translating it yields CASSLNLGSYNEQFF. The chain has TRBV7-9 and TRBJ2-1; D gene ambiguous. This CDR3 spans 15 amino acids. Looked up from germline, CDR1 is SEHNR and CDR2 is FQNEAQ (reference sequence). The V end was cut by 5 bases, the J end by 0 bases, with 11 bases between.

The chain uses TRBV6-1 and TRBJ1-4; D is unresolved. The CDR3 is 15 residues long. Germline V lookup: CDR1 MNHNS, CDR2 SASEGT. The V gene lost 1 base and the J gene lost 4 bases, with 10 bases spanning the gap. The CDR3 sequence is CASSEVGAYNEKLFF. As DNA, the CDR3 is TGTGCCAGCAGTGAAGTCGGAGCATATAATGAAAAACTGTTTTTT.

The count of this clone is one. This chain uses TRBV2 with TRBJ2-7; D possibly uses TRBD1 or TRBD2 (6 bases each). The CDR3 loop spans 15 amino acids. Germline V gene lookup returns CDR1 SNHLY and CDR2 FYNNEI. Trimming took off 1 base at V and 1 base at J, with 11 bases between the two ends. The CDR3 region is CASSEGWRGSYEQYF. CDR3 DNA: TGTGCCAGCAGTGAAGGTTGGAGGGGGTCCTACGAGCAGTACTTC. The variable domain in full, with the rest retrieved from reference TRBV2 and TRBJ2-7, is EPEVTQTPSHQVTQMGQEVILRCVPISNHLYFYWYRQILGQKVEFLVSFYNNEISEKSEIFDDQFSVERPDGSNFTLKIRSTKLEDSAMYFCASSEGWRGSYEQYFGPGTRLTVT.

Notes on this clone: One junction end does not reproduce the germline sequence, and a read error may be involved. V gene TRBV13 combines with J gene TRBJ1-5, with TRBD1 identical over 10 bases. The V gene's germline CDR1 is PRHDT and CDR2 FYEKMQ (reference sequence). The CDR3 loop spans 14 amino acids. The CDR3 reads CASSLGQGVQPQHF. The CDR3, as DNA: TGTGCCAGCAGTTTAGGACAGGGGGTGCAGCCCCAGCATTTT. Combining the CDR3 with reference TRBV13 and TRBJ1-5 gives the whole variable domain AAGVIQSPRHLIKEKRETATLKCYPIPRHDTVYWYQQGPGQDPQFLISFYEKMQSDKGSIPDRFSAQQFSDYHSELNMSSLELGDSALYFCASSLGQGVQPQHFGDGTRLSIL.

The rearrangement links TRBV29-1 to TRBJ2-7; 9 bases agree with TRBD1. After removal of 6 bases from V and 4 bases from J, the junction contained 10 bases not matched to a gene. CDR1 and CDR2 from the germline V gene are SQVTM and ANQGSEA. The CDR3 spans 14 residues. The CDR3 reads CSVDRGGQGYEQYF. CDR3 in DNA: TGCAGCGTCGACCGAGGGGGACAGGGTTACGAGCAGTACTTC.

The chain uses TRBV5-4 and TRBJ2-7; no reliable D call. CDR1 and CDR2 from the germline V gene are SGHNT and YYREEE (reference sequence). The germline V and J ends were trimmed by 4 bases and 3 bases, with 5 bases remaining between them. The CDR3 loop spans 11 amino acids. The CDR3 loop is CASSRYYEQYF. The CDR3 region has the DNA TGTGCCAGCAGCCGTTACTACGAGCAGTACTTC.

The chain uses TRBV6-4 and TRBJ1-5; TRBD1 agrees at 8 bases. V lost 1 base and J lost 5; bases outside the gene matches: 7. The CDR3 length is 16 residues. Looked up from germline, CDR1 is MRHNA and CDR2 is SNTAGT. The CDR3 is CASSDLGQGEDQPQHF. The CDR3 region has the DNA TGTGCCAGCAGTGACTTAGGACAGGGTGAGGATCAGCCCCAGCATTTT.

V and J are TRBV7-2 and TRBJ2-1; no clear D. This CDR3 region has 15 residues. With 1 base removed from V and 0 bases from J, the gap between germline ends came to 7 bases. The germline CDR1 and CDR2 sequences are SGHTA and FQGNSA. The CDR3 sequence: CASSLDFSSYNEQFF. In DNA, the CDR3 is TGTGCCAGCAGCTTAGACTTCAGCTCCTACAATGAGCAGTTCTTC.

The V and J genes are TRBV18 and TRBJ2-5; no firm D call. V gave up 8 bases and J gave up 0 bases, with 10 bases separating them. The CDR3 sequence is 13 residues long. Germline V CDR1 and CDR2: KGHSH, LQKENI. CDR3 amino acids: CASLGSYQETQYF. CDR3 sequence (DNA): TGTGCCAGCCTGGGTTCGTACCAAGAGACCCAGTACTTC.

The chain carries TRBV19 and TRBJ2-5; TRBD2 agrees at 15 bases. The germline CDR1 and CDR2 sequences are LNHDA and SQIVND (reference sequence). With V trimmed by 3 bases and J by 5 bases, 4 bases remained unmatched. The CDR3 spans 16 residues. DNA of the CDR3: TGTGCCAGTAGTATGGGACTAGCGGGGGGTGTTGAGACCCAGTACTTC. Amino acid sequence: CASSMGLAGGVETQYF.

The CDR3 sequence: CASSRVVNTEAFF. DNA for the CDR3: TGTGCCAGTAGTAGGGTGGTGAACACTGAAGCTTTCTTT. V usage is TRBV19 and J usage is TRBJ1-1; D gene ambiguous. CDR3 length: 13 amino acids. V was clipped by 4 bases and J by 0 bases, with 6 bases between them. From germline, CDR1 is LNHDA and CDR2 SQIVND (reference sequence).

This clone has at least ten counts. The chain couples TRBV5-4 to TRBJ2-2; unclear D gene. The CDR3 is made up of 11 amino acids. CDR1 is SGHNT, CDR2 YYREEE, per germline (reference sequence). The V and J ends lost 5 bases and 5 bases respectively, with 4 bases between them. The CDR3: CASSQTGELFF. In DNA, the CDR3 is TGTGCCAGCAGTCAAACCGGGGAGCTGTTTTTT.

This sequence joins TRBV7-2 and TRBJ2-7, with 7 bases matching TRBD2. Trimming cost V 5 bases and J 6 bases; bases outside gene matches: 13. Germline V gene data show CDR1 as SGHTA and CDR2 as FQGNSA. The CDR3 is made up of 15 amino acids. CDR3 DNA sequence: TGTGCCAGCAGCCCCTCGGGCGGGGGACCCGGCGAGCAGTACTTC. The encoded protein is CASSPSGGGPGEQYF.

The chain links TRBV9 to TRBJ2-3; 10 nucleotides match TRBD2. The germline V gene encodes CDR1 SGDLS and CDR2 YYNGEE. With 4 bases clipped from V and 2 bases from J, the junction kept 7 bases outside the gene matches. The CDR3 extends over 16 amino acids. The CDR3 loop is CASSTLSGRATDTQYF. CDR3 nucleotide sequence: TGTGCCAGCAGCACTCTCAGCGGGAGGGCCACAGATACGCAGTATTTT.

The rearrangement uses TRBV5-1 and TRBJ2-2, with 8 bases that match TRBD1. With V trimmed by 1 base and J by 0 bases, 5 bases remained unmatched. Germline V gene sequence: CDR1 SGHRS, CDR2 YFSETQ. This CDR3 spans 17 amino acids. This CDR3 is CASSLRRQGTNTGELFF. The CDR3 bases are TGCGCCAGCAGCTTGCGCCGACAGGGGACGAACACCGGGGAGCTGTTTTTT.

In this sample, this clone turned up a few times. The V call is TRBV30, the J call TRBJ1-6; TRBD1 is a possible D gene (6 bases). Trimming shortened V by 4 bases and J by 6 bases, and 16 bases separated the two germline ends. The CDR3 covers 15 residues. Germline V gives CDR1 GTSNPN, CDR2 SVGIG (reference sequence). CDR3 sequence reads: CAWIGIQGGNSPLHF. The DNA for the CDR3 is TGTGCCTGGATTGGGATACAGGGCGGTAATTCACCCCTCCACTTT.